This paragraph covers one TCR beta chain sequence. Its antigen is not known. This entry comes from a study of cytomegalovirus exposure and HLA in healthy donors. Study-level points and caveats: A later analysis linked a missense variant in DCLRE1C to the trimming of TCR beta V and J genes. Associated with cytomegalovirus, according to the listing, were about 160 TCR beta chains.

Primers: 60 Vbeta forward and 13 Jbeta reverse. Clones were sequenced by immunoSEQ multiplex PCR, and TCRdb holds only the in-frame ones, with some missing. The sample has about 130,000 clones; roughly four fifths are singletons. The CDR3 is 13 residues long. Germline values: CDR1 SGHVS, CDR2 FQNEAQ. The V end lost 5 bases, the J end lost 4 bases, and 12 bases lay between the germline ends. This clonotype originated in a girl aged 2-10 years in good health and CMV-seronegative. The V call is TRBV7-8, the J call TRBJ2-7; no clear D. Sequenced: PBMCs. The CDR3 DNA reads TGTGCCAGCAGCCCGGCAGGTAAATACGAGCAGTACTTC. Encoded protein: CASSPAGKYEQYF.